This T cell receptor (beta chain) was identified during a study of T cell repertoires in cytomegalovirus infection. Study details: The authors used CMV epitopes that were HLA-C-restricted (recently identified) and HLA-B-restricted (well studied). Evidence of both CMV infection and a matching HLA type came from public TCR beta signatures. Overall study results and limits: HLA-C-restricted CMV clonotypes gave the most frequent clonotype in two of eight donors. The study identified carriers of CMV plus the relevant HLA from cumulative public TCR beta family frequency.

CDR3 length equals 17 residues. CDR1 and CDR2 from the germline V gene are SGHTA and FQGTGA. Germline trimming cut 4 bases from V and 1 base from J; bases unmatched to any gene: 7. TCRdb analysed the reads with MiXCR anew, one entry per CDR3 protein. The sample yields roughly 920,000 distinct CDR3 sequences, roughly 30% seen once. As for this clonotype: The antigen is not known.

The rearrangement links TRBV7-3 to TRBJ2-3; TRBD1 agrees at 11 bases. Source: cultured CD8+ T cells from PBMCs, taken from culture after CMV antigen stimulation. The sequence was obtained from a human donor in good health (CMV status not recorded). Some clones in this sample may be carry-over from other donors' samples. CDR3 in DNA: TGTGCCAGCAGCTCCGGACAGGGGGCTGTAGGCACAGATACGCAGTATTTT. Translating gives CASSSGQGAVGTDTQYF.